The clone carrying this T cell receptor (beta chain) showed up just once. These data belong to a study of T cells after somatic rescue of genetic block. Germline CDR1 reads LNHDA; CDR2 reads SQIVND (reference sequence). The CDR3 has 15 amino acids. V lost 4 bases and J lost 3; bases outside the gene matches: 4. Assay: immunoSEQ multiplex PCR; the TCRdb copy retains only in-frame clones and omits some. The profile shows about 88,000 clones, 75% to 90% of them singletons. The chain joins TRBV19 to TRBJ2-2; 8 bases are a match to TRBD2. Sequencing was done on a sample of peripheral blood mononuclear cells (PBMCs). This sequence was found in a woman aged 18-29 years. The CDR3: CASSSPSGYTGELFF. CDR3 DNA: TGTGCCAGTAGTAGTCCTAGCGGGTACACCGGGGAGCTGTTTTTT.